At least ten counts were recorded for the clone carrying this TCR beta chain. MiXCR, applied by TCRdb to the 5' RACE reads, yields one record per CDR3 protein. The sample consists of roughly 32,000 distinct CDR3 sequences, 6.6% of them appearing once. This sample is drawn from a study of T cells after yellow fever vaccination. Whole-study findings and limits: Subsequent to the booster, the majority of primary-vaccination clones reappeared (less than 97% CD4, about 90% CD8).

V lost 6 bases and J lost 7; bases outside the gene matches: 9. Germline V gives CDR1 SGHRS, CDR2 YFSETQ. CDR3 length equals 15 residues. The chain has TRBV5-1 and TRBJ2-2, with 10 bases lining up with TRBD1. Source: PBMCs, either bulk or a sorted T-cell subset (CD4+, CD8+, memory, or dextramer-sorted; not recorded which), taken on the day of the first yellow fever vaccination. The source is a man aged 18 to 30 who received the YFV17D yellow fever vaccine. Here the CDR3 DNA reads TGCGCCAGCACTTCCAGACAGGGGGCTAGCGGGGAGCTGTTTTTT. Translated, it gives CASTSRQGASGELFF.